This T cell receptor (beta chain) emerged from a study of shared clonotypes between healthy human individuals. Study-wide results and limits: Sequencing depth was expected to affect clonotype sharing among donors.

Several immunoSEQ plates held equal portions of the genomic DNA taken from each subset. Replicate PCRs run on unsorted PBMC used roughly 270 ng DNA, which was 30,000 or so T cell genomes. The repertoire was sequenced with immunoSEQ multiplex PCR; TCRdb's copy has only in-frame clones and lacks some. The sample shows hundreds of thousands of clones, over 65% of them seen only once. This clone occurred a few times. The antigen remains unidentified. It was tens of millions of PBMCs that unsorted samples used for genomic DNA. Germline V gene data show CDR1 as MGHRA and CDR2 as YSYEKL. Trimming removed 0 bases at V and 15 bases at J, with 12 bases between. The CDR3 runs 12 residues.

This clonotype was obtained from a middle-aged woman in good health. Some clones in this sample may be carry-over from other donors' samples. The genes are TRBV4-1 and TRBJ2-1, with no clear D. Material: PBMCs. CDR3 in amino acids: CASSQDPIMRFF. The CDR3 region has the DNA TGCGCCAGCAGCCAAGACCCCATTATGCGGTTCTTC.